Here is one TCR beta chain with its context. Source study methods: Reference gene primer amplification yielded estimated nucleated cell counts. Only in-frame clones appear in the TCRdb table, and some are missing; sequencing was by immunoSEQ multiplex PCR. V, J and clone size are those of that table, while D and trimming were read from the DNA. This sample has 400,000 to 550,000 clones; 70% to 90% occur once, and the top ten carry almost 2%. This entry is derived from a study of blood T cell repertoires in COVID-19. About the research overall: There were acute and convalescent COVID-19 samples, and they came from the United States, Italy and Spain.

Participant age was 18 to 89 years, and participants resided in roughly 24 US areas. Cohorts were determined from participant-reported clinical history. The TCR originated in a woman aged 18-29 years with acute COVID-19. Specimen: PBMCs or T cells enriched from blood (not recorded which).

This chain's CDR3 is CASSIQGDKTDTQYF. The CDR3 nucleotides are TGTGCCAGCAGCATCCAGGGGGATAAGACAGATACGCAGTATTTT. The rearrangement uses TRBV7-9 and TRBJ2-3; 7 bases align to TRBD1. V lost 5 bases, J lost 3 bases, and 8 bases stayed unmatched. CDR1 and CDR2 from the germline V gene are SEHNR and FQNEAQ (reference sequence). The CDR3 consists of 15 residues. The whole variable domain, filled in from reference TRBV7-9 and TRBJ2-3, reads DTGVSQNPRHKITKRGQNVTFRCDPISEHNRLYWYRQTLGQGPEFLTYFQNEAQLEKSRLLSDRFSAERPKGSFSTLEIQRTEQGDSAMYLCASSIQGDKTDTQYFGPGTRLTVL.